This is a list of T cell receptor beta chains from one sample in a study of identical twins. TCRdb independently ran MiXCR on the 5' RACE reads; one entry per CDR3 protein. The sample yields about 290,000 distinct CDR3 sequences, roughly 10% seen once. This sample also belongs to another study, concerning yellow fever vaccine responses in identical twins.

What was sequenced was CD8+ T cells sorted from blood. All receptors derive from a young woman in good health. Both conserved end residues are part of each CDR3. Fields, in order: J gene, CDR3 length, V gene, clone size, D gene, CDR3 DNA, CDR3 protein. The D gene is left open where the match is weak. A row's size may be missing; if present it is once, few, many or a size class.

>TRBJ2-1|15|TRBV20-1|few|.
TGCAGTGCTAGTCGTACAGGGAGCTCCTACAATGAGCAGTTCTTC
CSASRTGSSYNEQFF
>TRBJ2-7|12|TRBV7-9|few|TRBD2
TGTGCCAGCAGCCATGGGGGGGGAGAGCAGTACTTC
CASSHGGGEQYF
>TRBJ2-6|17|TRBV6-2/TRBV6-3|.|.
TGTGCCAGCAGTCCGTCCGCATGGGGGACTGGGGCCAACGTCCTGACTTTC
CASSPSAWGTGANVLTF
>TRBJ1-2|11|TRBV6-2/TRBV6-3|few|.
TGTGCCAGCAGTTACTCGACTGGCTACACCTTC
CASSYSTGYTF
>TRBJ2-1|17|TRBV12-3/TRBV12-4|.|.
TGTGCCAGCAGTTTAGCGCTTCTAGCCGGCGAGCGCAATGAGCAGTTCTTC
CASSLALLAGERNEQFF
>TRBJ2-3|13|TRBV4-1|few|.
TGCGCCAGCAGCCAAGATGTAAGGGATACGCAGTATTTT
CASSQDVRDTQYF
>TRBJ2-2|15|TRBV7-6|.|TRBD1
TGTGCCAGCAGCACCGGGACAGGGAACACCGGGGAGCTGTTTTTT
CASSTGTGNTGELFF
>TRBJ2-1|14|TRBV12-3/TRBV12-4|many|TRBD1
TGTGCCAGCAGTTTATTGGACAGGAAGAATGAGCAGTTCTTC
CASSLLDRKNEQFF
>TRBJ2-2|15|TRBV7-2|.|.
TGTGCCAGCAGCCTCTTCGGGCCGAACACCGGGGAGCTGTTTTTT
CASSLFGPNTGELFF
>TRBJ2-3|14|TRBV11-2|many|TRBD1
TGTGCCAGCATCCCGACAGGGATCACAGATACGCAGTATTTT
CASIPTGITDTQYF
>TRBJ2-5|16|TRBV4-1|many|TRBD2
TGCGCCAGCACCCAGCGGAGCGGGAGGGTTCAAGAGACCCAGTACTTC
CASTQRSGRVQETQYF
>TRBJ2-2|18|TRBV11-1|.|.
TGTGCCAGCAGCTTAGGCCGGCAGGGCCTGGAGTTTCTCGGGGAGCTGTTTTTT
CASSLGRQGLEFLGELFF
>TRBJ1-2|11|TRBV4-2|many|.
TGTGCCAGCAGCCAAGATTGGACCACTACCTTC
CASSQDWTTTF
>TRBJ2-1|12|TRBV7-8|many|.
TGTGCCAGCAGCTTAAGGGTCAATGAGCAGTTCTTC
CASSLRVNEQFF
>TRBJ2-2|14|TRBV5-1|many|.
TGCGCCAGCAGCTTAATGACGAACACCGGGGAGCTGTTTTTT
CASSLMTNTGELFF
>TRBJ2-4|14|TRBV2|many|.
TGTGCCAGCAGTGAAGTGGACGGCAAAAACATTCAGTACTTC
CASSEVDGKNIQYF
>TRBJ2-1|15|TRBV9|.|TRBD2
TGTGCCAGCAGCTCTAGCGGGGGGGCTTTGTATGAGCAGTTCTTC
CASSSSGGALYEQFF
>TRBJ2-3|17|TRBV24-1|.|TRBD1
TGTGCCACCAGTGATCCGAGGGGGAACAGGGGGGCAGATACGCAGTATTTT
CATSDPRGNRGADTQYF
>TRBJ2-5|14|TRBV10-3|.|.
TGTGCCATCAGTGAGTTATGGTACCAAGAGACCCAGTACTTC
CAISELWYQETQYF
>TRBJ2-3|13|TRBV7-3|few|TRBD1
TGTGCCAGCAGCGTTGGACAGGCAGATACGCAGTATTTT
CASSVGQADTQYF
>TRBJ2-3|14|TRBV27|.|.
TGTGCCAGCAGTTTGTACAGGGAGACAGATACGCAGTATTTT
CASSLYRETDTQYF
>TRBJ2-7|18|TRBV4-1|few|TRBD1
TGCGCCAGCAGCCAAGGGGGTAAGCTTGGGAGACAGGGCTACGAGCAGTACTTC
CASSQGGKLGRQGYEQYF
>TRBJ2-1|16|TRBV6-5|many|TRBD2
TGTGCCAGCAGTTATACCGGGACTAGCTCCTACAATGAGCAGTTCTTC
CASSYTGTSSYNEQFF
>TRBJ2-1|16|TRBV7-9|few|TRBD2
TGTGCCAGCAGCTCCAACCGACTAGCGGGGTACAATGAGCAGTTCTTC
CASSSNRLAGYNEQFF
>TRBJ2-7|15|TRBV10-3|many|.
TGTGCCATCAGTGATGCAGGAAACAGTCCCTACGAGCAGTACTTC
CAISDAGNSPYEQYF
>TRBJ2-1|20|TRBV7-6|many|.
TGTGCCAGCAGCTTATGGCAGGGGGCGGTCTTGGCTAGCGGTCACAATGAGCAGTTCTTC
CASSLWQGAVLASGHNEQFF
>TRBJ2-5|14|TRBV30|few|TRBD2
TGTGCCTGGGATCGGACTAGCGGGCAAGAGACCCAGTACTTC
CAWDRTSGQETQYF
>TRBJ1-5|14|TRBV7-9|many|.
TGTGCCAGCAGCGAAGGACAGCGCAATCAGCCCCAGCATTTT
CASSEGQRNQPQHF
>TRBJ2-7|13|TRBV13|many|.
TGTGCCAGCAGCTCGACCGATACCTACGAGCAGTACTTC
CASSSTDTYEQYF
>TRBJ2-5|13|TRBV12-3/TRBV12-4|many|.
TGTGCCAGCAGGGAGGTACTAGAAGAGACCCAGTACTTC
CASREVLEETQYF
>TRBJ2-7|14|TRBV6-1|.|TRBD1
TGTGCCAGCAGCATGACAGGGAACGGCGACGAGCAGTACTTC
CASSMTGNGDEQYF
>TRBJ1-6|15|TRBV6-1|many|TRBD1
TGTGCCAGCAGTACAGGGACAGGCTATAATTCACCCCTCCACTTT
CASSTGTGYNSPLHF
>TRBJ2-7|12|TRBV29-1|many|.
TGCAGCGTTGAACCCGCTAACGGCGAGCAGTACTTC
CSVEPANGEQYF
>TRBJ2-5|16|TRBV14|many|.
TGTGCCAGCAGCCAAGATCGGGGGCGGGACTCACAGGCCCAGTACTTC
CASSQDRGRDSQAQYF
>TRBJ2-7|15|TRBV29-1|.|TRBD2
TGCAGCGTTGAAGTACTAGCGGGGGTTTTCTACGAGCAGTACTTC
CSVEVLAGVFYEQYF
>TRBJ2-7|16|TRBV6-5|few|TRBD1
TGTGCCAGCAGTTACTTCTCTGGGGACAGCTCCTACGAGCAGTACTTC
CASSYFSGDSSYEQYF